This T cell receptor beta chain was retrieved from a study of T cell responses to AZD1222 COVID-19 vaccine. The protocol was immunoSEQ multiplex PCR, while the TCRdb copy is restricted to in-frame clones and leaves out a portion. The profile covers approximately 77,000 clones, with 92% appearing a single time and under 5% taken by the ten largest. V was pared by 0 bases and J by 8 bases, with 12 bases between. This CDR3 has 14 residues. Germline V gives CDR1 SGHRS, CDR2 YFSETQ. In the case of this clone: The antigen is undetermined.

Findings and caveats of the study: It was only a handful of AZD1222 recipients who were seropositive at baseline. Nearly half of spike-specific TCRs reportedly target variant regions that are unmutated in the B.1.351 and B.1.1.7 variants. Donors, mostly white British, included more females; clonal diversity was possibly underestimated.

The sequence derives from an adult who received the AZD1222 COVID-19 vaccine. Material: peripheral blood, obtained 28 days after the second AZD1222 dose. V is TRBV5-1 and J is TRBJ1-3, with D perhaps matching TRBD1 (6 bases). The CDR3 DNA reads TGCGCCAGCAGCTTGGACAGGGTGGGAGACACCATATATTTT. It codes for CASSLDRVGDTIYF.